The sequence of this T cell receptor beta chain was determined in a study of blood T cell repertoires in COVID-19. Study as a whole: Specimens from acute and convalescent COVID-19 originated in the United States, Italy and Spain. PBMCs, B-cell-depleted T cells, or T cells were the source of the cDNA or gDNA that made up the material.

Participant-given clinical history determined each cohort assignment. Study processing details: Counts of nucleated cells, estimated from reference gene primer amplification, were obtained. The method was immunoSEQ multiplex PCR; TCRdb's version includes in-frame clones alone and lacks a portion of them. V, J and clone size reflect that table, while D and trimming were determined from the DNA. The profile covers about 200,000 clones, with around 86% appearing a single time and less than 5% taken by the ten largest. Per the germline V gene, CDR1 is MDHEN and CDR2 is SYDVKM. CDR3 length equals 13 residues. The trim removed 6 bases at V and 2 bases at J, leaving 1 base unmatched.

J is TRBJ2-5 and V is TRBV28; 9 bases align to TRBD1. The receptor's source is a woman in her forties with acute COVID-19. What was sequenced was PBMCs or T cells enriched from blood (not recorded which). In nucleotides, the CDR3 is TGTGCCAGCAGGACAGGGGGTCAAGAGACCCAGTACTTC. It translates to CASRTGGQETQYF.